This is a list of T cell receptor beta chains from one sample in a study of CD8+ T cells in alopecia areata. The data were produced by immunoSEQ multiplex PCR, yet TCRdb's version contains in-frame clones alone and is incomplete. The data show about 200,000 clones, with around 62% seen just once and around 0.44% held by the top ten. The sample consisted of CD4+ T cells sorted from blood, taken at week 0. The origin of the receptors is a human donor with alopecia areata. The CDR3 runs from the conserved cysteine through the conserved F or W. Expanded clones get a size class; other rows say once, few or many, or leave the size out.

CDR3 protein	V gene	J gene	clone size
CASSDRRAYEQYF	TRBV2	TRBJ2-7	few
CAISESYSMNTEAFF	TRBV10-3	TRBJ1-1	.
CASSPRSGELFF	TRBV18	TRBJ2-2	.
CATSRDRRAGLEKLFF	TRBV15	TRBJ1-4	.
CAWKDRVGSGANVLTF	TRBV30	TRBJ2-6	.
CASSLLDGAMPTDTQYF	TRBV7-2	TRBJ2-3	.
CAWSVKNRGRAYEQYF	TRBV30	TRBJ2-7	few
CASREDRTGVNSPLHF	TRBV2	TRBJ1-6	.
CASSLVAANTEAFF	TRBV5-1	TRBJ1-1	.
CASTAPGQGYYGYTF	TRBV19	TRBJ1-2	.
CAWSVGGGGNTIYF	TRBV30	TRBJ1-3	.
CSVAKGLAGEEQFF	TRBV29-1	TRBJ2-1	few
CASSFSGAGSDTQYF	TRBV5-1	TRBJ2-3	.
CAWSGNRDTQYF	TRBV30	TRBJ2-3	few
CASSQFHTDTQYF	TRBV4-1	TRBJ2-3	.
CASSHGGGSRNIQYF	TRBV19	TRBJ2-4	.
CASSPRTATYEQYF	TRBV9	TRBJ2-7	.
CASSTLRSSYNEQFF	TRBV25-1	TRBJ2-1	.
CASSRLGSREKLFF	TRBV7-9	TRBJ1-4	.
CAWSDRPQSLAKNIQYF	TRBV30	TRBJ2-4	.
CASRGQGHTEAFF	TRBV7-8	TRBJ1-1	.
CASSLGDGGYNQPQHF	TRBV5-1	TRBJ1-5	.
CASSLDREVTQYF	TRBV5-6	TRBJ2-3	.
CSTRDSRSGANVLTF	TRBV29-1	TRBJ2-6	.
CASSLIGDYGYTF	TRBV27	TRBJ1-2	.
CASRGRAVAPQHF	TRBV2	TRBJ1-5	.
CSVGGALNEQYF	TRBV29-1	TRBJ2-7	few
CAWNPDRARNTGELFF	TRBV30	TRBJ2-2	few
CASSPPGSYNEQFF	TRBV7-2	TRBJ2-1	.
CASSTQGANYGYTF	TRBV6-5	TRBJ1-2	.
CASIGGITAYEQYF	TRBV25-1	TRBJ2-7	.
CASSYGTVQWNSPLHF	TRBV5-1	TRBJ1-6	.